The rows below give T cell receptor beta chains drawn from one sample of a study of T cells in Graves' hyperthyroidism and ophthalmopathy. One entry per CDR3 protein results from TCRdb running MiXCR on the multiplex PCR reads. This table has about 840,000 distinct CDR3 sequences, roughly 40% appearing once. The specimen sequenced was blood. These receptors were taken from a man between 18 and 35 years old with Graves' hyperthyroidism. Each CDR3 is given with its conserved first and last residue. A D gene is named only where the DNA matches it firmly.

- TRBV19 CASSIGGQYYQETQYF
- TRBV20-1 CSAKGSGREAYGYTF
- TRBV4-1 CASSQDDSESAYEQYF
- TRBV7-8 CASSLDGMSNQPQHF
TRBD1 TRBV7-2 CASSLGNRDRGSSGNTIYF
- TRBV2 CASSEASGGMNEQYF
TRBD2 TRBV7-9 CASSFGAGVGEQYF
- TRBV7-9 CASSFGLHEQYF
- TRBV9 CASSYSMGYTEAFF
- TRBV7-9 CASSARGPGRGFTEAFF
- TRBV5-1 CASSLWGDASYEQYF
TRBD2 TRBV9 CASSVVAGDARVTGELFF
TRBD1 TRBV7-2 CASSLGTGVESPLHF
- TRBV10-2 CASTPKKRGGGETQYF